This TCR beta chain was sequenced during a study of radiotherapy plus CTLA-4 blockade in lung cancer. Data came from immunoSEQ multiplex PCR; TCRdb stores just in-frame clones and leaves some out. Of fewer than 100,000 clones detected, about 80% appear once; the ten largest clones hold about 0.79%. Per the germline V gene, CDR1 is SGHNT and CDR2 is YYREEE (reference sequence). The CDR3 is 14 residues long. V was clipped by 4 bases and J by 0 bases; unmatched bases: 3. General study points: Expansion of tumor-derived TCR clones was observed in blood after radiotherapy plus ipilimumab.

The study gave focal radiation plus ipilimumab CTLA-4 blockade to patients with chemo-refractory metastatic non-small-cell lung cancer. Note on this clone: The antigen remains undetermined.

The source of this sequence is a human donor with non-small cell lung cancer who had stable disease on radiotherapy plus ipilimumab. The starting material was peripheral blood, obtained from a patient treated with radiotherapy plus ipilimumab. The J gene is TRBJ1-2, the V gene TRBV5-4, with 7 bases that match TRBD1. The CDR3 spells CASSLQGANYGYTF. Written as DNA, the CDR3 is TGTGCCAGCAGCCTTCAGGGGGCTAACTATGGCTACACCTTC.